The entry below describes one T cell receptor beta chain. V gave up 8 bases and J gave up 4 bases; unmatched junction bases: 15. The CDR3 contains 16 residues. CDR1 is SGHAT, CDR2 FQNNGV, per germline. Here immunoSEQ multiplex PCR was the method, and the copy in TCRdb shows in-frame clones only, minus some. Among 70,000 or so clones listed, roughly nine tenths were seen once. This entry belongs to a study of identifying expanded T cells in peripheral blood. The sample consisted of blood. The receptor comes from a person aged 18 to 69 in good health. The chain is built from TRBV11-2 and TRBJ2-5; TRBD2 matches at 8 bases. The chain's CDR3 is CASRKSGGAPPETQYF. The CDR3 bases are TGTGCCAGCCGCAAATCCGGGGGGGCTCCCCCAGAGACCCAGTACTTC.